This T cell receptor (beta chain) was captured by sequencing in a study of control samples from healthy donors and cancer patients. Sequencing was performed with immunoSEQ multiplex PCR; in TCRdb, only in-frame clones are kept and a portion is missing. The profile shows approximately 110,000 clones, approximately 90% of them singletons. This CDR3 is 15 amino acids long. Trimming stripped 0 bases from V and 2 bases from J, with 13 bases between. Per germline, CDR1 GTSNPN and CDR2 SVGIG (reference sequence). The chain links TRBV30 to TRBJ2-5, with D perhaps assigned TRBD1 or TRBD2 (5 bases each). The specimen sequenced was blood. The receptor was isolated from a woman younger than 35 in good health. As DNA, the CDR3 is TGTGCCTGGAGTGTAAGTGGGACCCGGCAAGAGACCCAGTACTTC. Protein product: CAWSVSGTRQETQYF.